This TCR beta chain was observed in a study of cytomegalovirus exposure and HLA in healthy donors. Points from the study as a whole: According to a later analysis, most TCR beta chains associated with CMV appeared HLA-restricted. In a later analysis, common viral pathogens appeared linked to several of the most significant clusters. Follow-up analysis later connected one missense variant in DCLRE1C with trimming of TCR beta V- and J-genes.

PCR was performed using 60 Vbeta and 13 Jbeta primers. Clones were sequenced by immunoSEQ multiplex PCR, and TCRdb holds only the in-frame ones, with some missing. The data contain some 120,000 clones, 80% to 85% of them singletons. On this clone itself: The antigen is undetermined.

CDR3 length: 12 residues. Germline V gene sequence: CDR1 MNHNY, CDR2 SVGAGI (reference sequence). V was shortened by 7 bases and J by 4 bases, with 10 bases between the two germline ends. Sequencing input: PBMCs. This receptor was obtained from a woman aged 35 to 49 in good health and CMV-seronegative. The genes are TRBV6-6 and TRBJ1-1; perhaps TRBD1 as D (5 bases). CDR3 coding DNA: TGTGCCAGCAAGGAGGGGAGCACTGAAGCTTTCTTT. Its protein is CASKEGSTEAFF.